Detailed here is one T cell receptor beta chain. Ten or more counts support this clonotype. Which antigen it targets is not known. Qualities for individual bases were not recorded, and no much larger clone is one base off. Hyperthyroidism patients were aged 18 to 65 years and newly diagnosed, with disease duration of less than 2 months. Any patient with an uncontrolled infection, another autoimmune disease, pregnancy or lactation was excluded. Diagnoses were established on the basis of clinical symptoms, serum thyroxine and TRAb, thyroid ultrasound, and orbital computed tomography. For progressor patients, blood was drawn at the first diagnosis of hyperthyroidism, before any ophthalmopathy symptoms had appeared. PBMCs were separated from roughly 10 ml of fresh peripheral blood using Ficoll-Paque density gradient centrifugation. Progressor patients were initially diagnosed with Graves' hyperthyroidism and developed ophthalmopathy during follow-up. Trizol reagent was used to extract total RNA, and RNA quality was then checked on an Agilent 2100 Bioanalyzer.

From its cysteine to its phenylalanine, the CDR3 spans 14 amino acids. Only the CDR3 DNA is retained, 42 bases long and in frame from the first base. V was cut back by 5 bases and J by 7 bases, leaving a gap of 18 bases between them. CDR1 SQVTM and CDR2 ANQGSEA are derived from the germline V gene. This entry is derived from a study of T cells in Graves' hyperthyroidism and ophthalmopathy (dated by TCRdb to between 2018 and 2021). Regarding the study in general: Peripheral blood was sampled at the time of initial diagnosis, prior to any treatment. To identify distinguishing TCR V-J signatures, a discovery cohort of around 100 patients was used, comprising 43 with Graves' ophthalmopathy and some 60 with stable Graves' hyperthyroidism. Prospective prediction of ophthalmopathy was tested in an independent validation cohort consisting of 18 hyperthyroidism patients and around 16 patients who later progressed to ophthalmopathy. The approximately 90 discovery patients were randomly split 7:3 into training and test sets. The study also compared thyroid tissue and blood T-cell repertoires from about six Graves' hyperthyroidism patients. After sampling, hyperthyroidism patients received methimazole starting at 30 mg daily, and ophthalmopathy patients received high-dose intravenous methylprednisolone. The paper reports TCR Vbeta CDR3 sequencing of some 140 peripheral blood samples: around 41 ophthalmopathy, about 75 hyperthyroidism and approximately 17 progressor patients. Study-level results and caveats: Blood samples also contained most of the expanded thyroid clonotypes (frequency above 0.001), which suggests that blood repertoires may reflect thyroid immune responses. In cross-validation, a model built on a 13 V-J signature told ophthalmopathy apart from stable hyperthyroidism with over 85% sensitivity and roughly 83% specificity, and in testing the same model reached 80%/75%. In validation, progression to ophthalmopathy was predicted by the model with more than 65% sensitivity and under 85% specificity, a median of roughly 6.4 months before onset. Sample size was not statistically predetermined, and investigators were not blinded to group allocation.

The TCR beta CDR3 regions were amplified from RNA transcripts. A first-round RT-PCR of the TCR CDR3 used the HTBI primer set with the Qiagen OneStep RT-PCR kit. Libraries were constructed in a second round of multiplex PCR, after which size selection and purification were performed. Libraries were sequenced paired-end with 100 bp reads on an Illumina HiSeq2000. On the authors' methods: SOAPnuke was used to process the raw data, removing reads that contained adapters or uncalled bases, had a mean Phred below 15, or lacked an exact match to the constant primer or identifier. High-quality paired reads were merged using COPE v1.2.5, and each unique nucleotide sequence was defined as a clonotype. MiTCR v1.1 was used to align clonotypes to the IMGT TRBV, TRBD and TRBJ reference segments. Analysis was restricted to V-J combinations with a frequency above 0.0001, which covered roughly 99% of repertoires. The TCS score was defined as the ratio of F50 (clonal expansion) to E x V (chaos), calculated using BLOSUM62-based TCRdist between CDR3 peptides within each V-J. Welch's t-statistics and random forest reduced just over 500 V-J features to fewer than 15, which were used in a naive Bayes classifier (R e1071). TCRdb reran the public reads through fastp at Q25 and MiXCR, keeping productive beta chains. Entries that share a CDR3 protein sequence are merged under the most common genes and DNA. The V and J calls, along with clone size, are taken from TCRdb and not from the paper's own processing. Across this sample there are 160,000 or so distinct CDR3 sequences, with just under 9.5% seen only once. The top ten constitute approximately 20% of the sample.

The sequencing input was blood. The TCR originated in a woman under 30 with Graves' hyperthyroidism that later progressed to Graves' ophthalmopathy. Recombination joined TRBV29-1 with TRBJ2-1; the best D guess is TRBD1, with 6 bases matching. The CDR3 protein: CSVLQGFNQNEQFF. Read as DNA, the sequence is TGCAGCGTTCTACAGGGTTTTAATCAGAATGAGCAGTTCTTC.